The present T cell receptor (beta chain) was sequenced within a study of T-cell reconstitution after alpha-beta-depleted transplantation in children. The sample holds a few counts of this clonotype. The TCRbeta library was prepared with unique molecular identifiers. MiXCR was run by TCRdb on the PCR reads, yielding one entry per CDR3 protein. The sample lists about 510,000 distinct CDR3 sequences; around 10% were seen once. CDR1 is SGHAT and CDR2 is FQNNGV in the germline V gene. CDR3 length: 15 amino acids. V was clipped by 0 bases and J by 4 bases, with 12 bases between them. This sequence originates from a female patient aged 2-10 years who had a stem cell transplant for aplastic anemia, so the T cells may come from the graft donor. Sequences were derived from PBMCs, mostly from graft donor cells, sampled 180 days after TCRalphabeta/CD19-depleted stem cell transplant. This chain links TRBV11-2 with TRBJ2-5, with unresolved D. In nucleotides, the CDR3 is TGTGCCAGCAGCTTAGATCCACTCGTTCGAGAGACCCAGTACTTC. It translates to CASSLDPLVRETQYF.